The 18 T cell receptor beta chains given below trace back to one sample, sequenced in a study of prognosis after radiotherapy for stage I lung cancer. From genomic DNA, two-round multiplex PCR was used to amplify TCR beta CDR3. Gene-specific primers for each TRBV and TRBJ gene drove first-round PCR. TCRdb redid the calling of the multiplex PCR reads with MiXCR, one entry per CDR3 protein. Seen here are roughly 26,000 distinct CDR3 sequences, around 32% observed once, and the top ten hold 35%. The specimen comprised PBMCs, sampled before or after stereotactic body radiation therapy (not recorded which). These receptors were collected from a donor over 45 with non-small cell lung cancer.

This clonotype was detected ten times or more. The chain carries TRBV5-4 and TRBJ2-7; TRBD1 is a possible D gene (5 bases). The CDR3 covers 14 residues. V was pared by 0 bases and J by 2 bases, with 9 bases between. Germline V gives CDR1 SGHNT, CDR2 YYREEE (reference sequence). Here the CDR3 DNA reads TGTGCCAGCAGCTTGGCAGGGATCCCCTACGAGCAGTACTTC. Its protein is CASSLAGIPYEQYF.

The chain carries TRBV5-8 and TRBJ2-1; the match to TRBD2 covers 8 bases. This CDR3 contains 15 residues. Per the germline V gene, CDR1 is SGHTS and CDR2 is YDEGEE. Trimming cost V 0 bases and J 5 bases; bases outside gene matches: 4. CDR3 region: CASSLVGREDNEQFF. CDR3 sequence (DNA): TGTGCCAGCAGCTTGGTAGGGCGGGAGGACAATGAGCAGTTCTTC.

This clonotype was detected ten times or more. This sequence joins TRBV19 and TRBJ1-5, with D maybe TRBD1 (5 bases). The V end was cut by 5 bases, the J end by 2 bases, with 13 bases between. Germline CDR1 reads LNHDA; CDR2 reads SQIVND (reference sequence). The CDR3 length is 15 residues. The CDR3 reads CASSLRGGGNQPQHF. CDR3 nucleotide sequence: TGTGCCAGTAGTCTAAGGGGCGGGGGCAATCAGCCCCAGCATTTT.

This clonotype was found many times. This sequence joins TRBV9 and TRBJ1-3; no reliable D call. Germline V gives CDR1 SGDLS, CDR2 YYNGEE. This CDR3 contains 14 residues. V was trimmed by 2 bases and J by 0 bases, leaving 6 bases between them. The CDR3 DNA sequence: TGTGCCAGCAGCGTCCAGAGCTCTGGAAACACCATATATTTT. Its protein is CASSVQSSGNTIYF.

This clonotype was seen many times. The rearrangement uses TRBV29-1 and TRBJ2-5; TRBD2 might be the D (6 bases). The CDR3 spans 15 residues. V shed 6 bases and J shed 5 bases, with 22 bases lying between them. Germline V gene lookup returns CDR1 SQVTM and CDR2 ANQGSEA. DNA of the CDR3: TGCAGCGTCGAACCAAGCCTGGGGAGGTCGGAGACCCAGTACTTC. Its translation is CSVEPSLGRSETQYF.

Ten or more counts support this clonotype. The chain carries TRBV2 and TRBJ2-7, with no clear D. Germline assignment: CDR1 SNHLY and CDR2 FYNNEI. The CDR3 is made up of 13 amino acids. V dropped 5 bases and J dropped 7 bases, with 15 bases sitting between them. As DNA, the CDR3 is TGTGCCAGCAGTTATTCGGAAGGGTTAGAGCAGTACTTC. This gives the protein CASSYSEGLEQYF.

On this clonotype: This probably arose from a read error, given a far larger clone one base away. The genes are TRBV6-2 or TRBV6-3 and TRBJ2-1; weak D call: TRBD2 (5 bases). Trimming removed 8 bases at V and 3 bases at J, with 8 bases between. The CDR3 is 12 amino acids. Germline V gene data show CDR1 as MNHEY and CDR2 as SVGEGT. The CDR3 is CASSGIYNEQFF. The CDR3 region has the DNA TGTGCCAGCTCGGGAATCTACAATGAGCAGTTCTTC.

A note on this clonotype: The junction differs from germline at one of its ends, possibly a read error. The chain's CDR3 is CASGLEHTRNQPQHF. Here the CDR3 DNA reads TGTGCCAGCGGTTTAGAACATACACGCAATCAGCCCCAGCATTTT. This rearrangement joins TRBV28 to TRBJ1-5; D call uncertain. Germline CDR1 is MDHEN and CDR2 is SYDVKM. The CDR3 is made up of 15 amino acids.

Regarding this clonotype: A read error is possible here, since a much larger clone lies one base away. The J gene is TRBJ2-1, the V gene TRBV6-1, with D unresolved. The CDR3 has 11 amino acids. V dropped 7 bases and J dropped 5 bases, with 6 bases sitting between them. From germline, CDR1 is MNHNS and CDR2 SASEGT. The CDR3 protein is CASIKNNEQFF. CDR3 sequence (DNA): TGTGCCAGCATCAAGAACAATGAGCAGTTCTTC.

The chain has TRBV6-1 and TRBJ2-1; 7 bases are shared with TRBD2. This CDR3 has 16 residues. Germline V gives CDR1 MNHNS, CDR2 SASEGT. CDR3 sequence reads: CASENRGRAGYNEQFF. The DNA for the CDR3 is TGTGCAAGCGAAAATAGAGGGAGGGCCGGATACAATGAGCAGTTCTTC.

Comments on this clonotype: Given a much more abundant clone one base away, this may be a read error. The genes are TRBV2 and TRBJ1-4; D is unclear. The CDR3 runs to 15 residues. The ends were cut back, 6 bases at V and 5 bases at J, with 16 bases in the middle. CDR1 is SNHLY, CDR2 FYNNEI, per germline. CDR3 protein: CASREIQRGNEKLFF. CDR3 coding DNA: TGTGCCAGCAGAGAGATACAGCGGGGAAATGAAAAACTGTTTTTT.

On this clonotype itself: This may be a read error: a much more frequent sequence differs by one nucleotide. The chain couples TRBV20-1 to TRBJ2-3, with 14 nucleotides matching TRBD2. The germline V gene has CDR1 DFQATT and CDR2 SNEGSKA (reference sequence). The CDR3 has 15 amino acids. J gave up 7 bases and V 4 bases, and 7 bases lay outside the gene matches. CDR3 in amino acids: CSATWTSGRSYTQYF. CDR3 DNA sequence: TGCAGTGCTACCTGGACTAGCGGGAGGTCGTATACGCAGTATTTT.

There are many counts of this clonotype. V gene TRBV12-3 or TRBV12-4 combines with J gene TRBJ2-3, with D perhaps TRBD1 or TRBD2 (7 bases each). The CDR3 has 12 residues. Trimming stripped 3 bases from V and 10 bases from J, with 11 bases between. The CDR3 spells CASSFPGGAQYF. In nucleotides, the CDR3 is TGTGCCAGCAGTTTCCCAGGGGGGGCGCAGTATTTT.

This clonotype was detected ten times or more. V gene TRBV27 combines with J gene TRBJ1-2; D is unclear. There are 13 residues in the CDR3. Germline CDR1 and CDR2: MNHEY and SMNVEV (reference sequence). Trimming took 5 bases from V and 6 from J, leaving 13 bases between them. The DNA for the CDR3 is TGTGCCAGCAGTCCAGGACGGTGGCATGGCTACACCTTC. Protein: CASSPGRWHGYTF.

The sample holds many counts of this clonotype. The V and J genes are TRBV27 and TRBJ1-5; tentative D call: TRBD1 (6 bases). CDR3 length: 15 residues. Trimming shortened V by 4 bases and J by 5 bases, and 15 bases separated the two germline ends. Germline-derived CDR1 and CDR2 are MNHEY and SMNVEV (reference sequence). The CDR3, as DNA: TGTGCCAGCAGTTCAAACGGGGGCAGCTATCAGCCCCAGCATTTT. Residues: CASSSNGGSYQPQHF.

Comments on this clonotype: It differs at one base from a far larger clone, so likely a read error. The V gene is TRBV6-2 or TRBV6-3, the J gene TRBJ2-2; D is perhaps TRBD1 or TRBD2 (5 bases each). Per germline, CDR1 MNHEY and CDR2 SVGEGT. The CDR3 has 15 residues. The CDR3 reads CASTLRGANTGDLFF. In DNA form, the CDR3 reads TGTGCCAGTACCCTGAGGGGTGCGAACACCGGGGATCTGTTTTTT.

This clonotype was observed at least ten times. This rearrangement joins TRBV4-1 to TRBJ1-1, with a tentative D call TRBD1 (5 bases). V was pared by 5 bases and J by 1 base, with 14 bases between. Germline assignment: CDR1 MGHRA and CDR2 YSYEKL. CDR3 size: 15 residues. The CDR3 coding sequence is TGCGCCAGCAGCTCATCCGGGACGGAGAACACTGAAGCTTTCTTT. Translation: CASSSSGTENTEAFF.

The chain employs TRBV7-9 and TRBJ2-7; TRBD2 matches 8 bases. The CDR3 consists of 15 residues. V shed 8 bases and J 0 bases; nucleotides not matched to a gene: 9. Per germline, CDR1 SEHNR and CDR2 FQNEAQ (reference sequence). The CDR3 sequence is CASYTGGGTSYEQYF. The CDR3 DNA follows: TGTGCCAGCTACACCGGGGGGGGCACCTCCTACGAGCAGTACTTC.